The rows below give T cell receptor beta chains drawn from one sample of a study of blood T cell repertoires in COVID-19. Clones were sequenced by immunoSEQ multiplex PCR, and TCRdb holds only the in-frame ones, with some missing. Of about 96,000 clones detected, 80% appear once; the ten largest clones hold 8.7%. The sample taken for sequencing was peripheral blood. These receptors came from a man in his fifties who had recovered from COVID-19. The CDR3 runs from the conserved cysteine through the conserved F or W. Fields, in order: J gene, clone size, D gene, V gene, CDR3 DNA, CDR3 protein. The D gene is left open where the match is weak. Size tells how often a clone was seen (once, few, many) or the class of an expanded clone, and some rows leave it out.

>TRBJ2-7|NA|NA|TRBV10-2
TGCGCCAGCAGTCGGGACAACTCCTACGAGCAGTACTTC
CASSRDNSYEQYF
>TRBJ1-6|NA|NA|TRBV5-6
TGTGCCAGCAGCTTGGGGGGCCCGGGAGATTCACCCCTCCACTTT
CASSLGGPGDSPLHF
>TRBJ1-2|many|NA|TRBV7-2
TGTGCCAGCAGCCTCGGGTCCCGGGGAGGCGGCTATGGCTACACCTTC
CASSLGSRGGGYGYTF
>TRBJ2-1|NA|TRBD2|TRBV27
TGTGCCAGCAGTTTTGGGGTTCGGCGGGAGGCGGGTAGGAATGAGCAGTTCTTC
CASSFGVRREAGRNEQFF
>TRBJ2-5|NA|NA|TRBV6-1
TGTGCCAGCAGTGAAGCGCGGGGCTACCCCTGGGAGACCCAGTACTTC
CASSEARGYPWETQYF
>TRBJ1-3|NA|TRBD1|TRBV19
TGTGCCAGTTCGTCCCGACAGGGCGTTCAAAGCTCTGGAAACACCATATATTTT
CASSSRQGVQSSGNTIYF
>TRBJ2-1|NA|TRBD1|TRBV27
TGTGCCAGCAGCCCCCAGGGGGCCTACAATGAGCAGTTCTTC
CASSPQGAYNEQFF
>TRBJ2-7|NA|TRBD1|TRBV19
TGTGCCAGTAGTTCCCCAGGGACAGTGGCCTACGAGCAGTACTTC
CASSSPGTVAYEQYF
>TRBJ1-1|NA|NA|TRBV27
TGTGCCAGCAGTTTAAGAACGGGACAGAACACTGAAGCTTTCTTT
CASSLRTGQNTEAFF
>TRBJ1-2|NA|NA|TRBV6-5
TGTGCCAGCAGCTCACTCCCAGGCACTAACTATGGCTACACCTTC
CASSSLPGTNYGYTF
>TRBJ1-1|NA|NA|TRBV10-3
TGTGCCATCAGTGAGCCTCCAGACCCCCTCGGGGCTTTCTTT
CAISEPPDPLGAFF
>TRBJ2-1|NA|NA|TRBV18
TGTGCCAGCTCAGTCGACAGGTACAATGAGCAGTTCTTC
CASSVDRYNEQFF
>TRBJ1-1|NA|NA|TRBV28
TGTGCCAGCAGAAACAACAGGGATGTCGTTGAAGCTTTCTTT
CASRNNRDVVEAFF
>TRBJ2-5|NA|TRBD2|TRBV5-4
TGTGCCAGCAGCTGGGGGACTAGCGGGGATCAAGAGACCCAGTACTTC
CASSWGTSGDQETQYF